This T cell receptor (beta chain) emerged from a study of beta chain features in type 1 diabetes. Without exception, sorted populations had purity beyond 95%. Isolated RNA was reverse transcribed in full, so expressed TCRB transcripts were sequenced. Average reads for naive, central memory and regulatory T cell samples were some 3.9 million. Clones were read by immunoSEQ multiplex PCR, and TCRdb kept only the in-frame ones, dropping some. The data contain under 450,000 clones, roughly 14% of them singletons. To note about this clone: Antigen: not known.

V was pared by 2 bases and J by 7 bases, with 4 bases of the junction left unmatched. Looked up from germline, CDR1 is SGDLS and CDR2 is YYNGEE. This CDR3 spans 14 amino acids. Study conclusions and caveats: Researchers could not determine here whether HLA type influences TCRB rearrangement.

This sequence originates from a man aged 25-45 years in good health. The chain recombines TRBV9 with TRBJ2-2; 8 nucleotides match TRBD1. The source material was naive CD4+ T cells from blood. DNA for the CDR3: TGTGCCAGCAGCGTCAGGACAGGGAACGGGGAGCTGTTTTTT. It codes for CASSVRTGNGELFF.